Presented here are 4 T cell receptor beta chains from one specimen sequenced in a study of CD8 T cells in ankylosing spondylitis. MiXCR, run by TCRdb on the 5' RACE reads, gives a single entry per CDR3 protein. Among approximately 260,000 distinct CDR3 sequences listed, 7.5% to 9% were seen once. The sample consisted of blood, either unsorted or a sorted T cell fraction (not recorded which). Receptor source: a male donor with ankylosing spondylitis or in good health (not recorded which).

This clonotype was recorded many times. This chain joins TRBV4-1 and TRBJ1-1; D ambiguous. The V end was cut by 3 bases, the J end by 0 bases, with 23 bases between. Germline loops: CDR1 MGHRA, CDR2 YSYEKL. The CDR3 runs to 19 residues. The CDR3 coding sequence is TGCGCCAGCAGCCAGAGCGTGGGCTTTGGTTCGGTGGTGAACACTGAAGCTTTCTTT. This gives the protein CASSQSVGFGSVVNTEAFF.

The chain combines TRBV6-5 with TRBJ1-1; 8 bases agree with TRBD1. The CDR3 has 14 residues. V shed 3 bases and J 7 bases; nucleotides not matched to a gene: 7. Germline V CDR1 and CDR2: MNHEY, SVGAGI. CDR3 sequence reads: CASSYTWTGIEAFF. As DNA, the CDR3 is TGTGCCAGCAGTTATACCTGGACAGGGATTGAAGCTTTCTTT.

Ten or more counts support this clonotype. This rearrangement joins TRBV2 to TRBJ2-7; 11 nucleotides line up with TRBD2. The CDR3 runs to 16 residues. V was clipped by 1 base and J by 0 bases; unmatched bases: 2. Germline CDR1 and CDR2: SNHLY and FYNNEI. Here the CDR3 reads CASSEGLAGSSYEQYF. Here the CDR3 DNA reads TGTGCCAGCAGTGAAGGACTAGCGGGATCCTCCTACGAGCAGTACTTC.

The rearrangement joins TRBV12-3 or TRBV12-4 to TRBJ2-2, with D perhaps TRBD1 or TRBD2 (6 bases each). The V gene lost 6 bases and the J gene lost 6 bases, with 20 bases spanning the gap. CDR3 length: 16 residues. For the CDR3, the DNA is TGTGCCAGCAGCCGAAGCAGGGGAGGATTTGCCGGGGAGCTGTTTTTT. It encodes CASSRSRGGFAGELFF.